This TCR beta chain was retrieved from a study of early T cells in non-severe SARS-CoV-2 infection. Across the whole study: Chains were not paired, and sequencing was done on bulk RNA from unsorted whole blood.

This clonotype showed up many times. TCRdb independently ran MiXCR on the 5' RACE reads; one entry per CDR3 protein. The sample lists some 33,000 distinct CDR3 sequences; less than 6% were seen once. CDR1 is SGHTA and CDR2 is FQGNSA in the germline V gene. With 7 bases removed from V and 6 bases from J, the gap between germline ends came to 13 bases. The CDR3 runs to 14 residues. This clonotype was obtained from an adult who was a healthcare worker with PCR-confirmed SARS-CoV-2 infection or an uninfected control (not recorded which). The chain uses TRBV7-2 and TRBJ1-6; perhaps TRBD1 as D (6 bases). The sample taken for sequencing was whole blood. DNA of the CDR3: TGTGCCAGCATCGGGGGCAGGGGTAATTCACCCCTCCACTTT. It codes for CASIGGRGNSPLHF.